This is a list of T cell receptor beta chains from one sample in a study of technical replicates of blood from a handful of donors. Assay: immunoSEQ multiplex PCR; the TCRdb copy retains only in-frame clones and omits some. The sample consists of roughly 13,000 clones, more than 80% of them appearing once. Sequencing input: PBMCs. These TCRs come from a human donor in good health. Both conserved end residues are part of each CDR3. The order of the fields is D gene, J gene, CDR3 length, V gene, clone size, CDR3 DNA, CDR3 protein. D genes are given only for firm matches. Part of the rows lack a size; the others show once, few, many or a class for expanded clones.

. | TRBJ1-4 | 14 | TRBV16 | . | TGTGCCAGCAGCCCGCGACAGTCGAATGAAAAACTGTTTTTT | CASSPRQSNEKLFF
. | TRBJ2-7 | 15 | TRBV2 | . | TGTGCCAGCAGTGAAGCCCTAGCCGTTATGTACGAGCAGTACTTC | CASSEALAVMYEQYF
. | TRBJ2-7 | 17 | TRBV7-5 | . | TGTGTCATCTCCCCCAATTCGGTGACGGGAGGGCCCCACGAGCAGTACTTC | CVISPNSVTGGPHEQYF
TRBD1 | TRBJ2-7 | 14 | TRBV5-1 | once | TGCGCCAGCAGCTTGGGGGGGACAGATAACGAGCAGTACTTC | CASSLGGTDNEQYF
. | TRBJ2-3 | 16 | TRBV5-6 | . | TGTGCCAGCAGCCTCCGGGGGGCAGCCGGCACAGATACGCAGTATTTT | CASSLRGAAGTDTQYF
. | TRBJ1-5 | 16 | TRBV28 | . | TGTGCCAGCAGTTCCCCCGTGGCGGGGTCGGATCAGCCCCAGCATTTT | CASSSPVAGSDQPQHF
TRBD1 | TRBJ2-7 | 13 | TRBV5-1 | . | TGCGCCAGCAGCTTCGGGACAGCCTACGAGCAGTACTTC | CASSFGTAYEQYF
TRBD1 | TRBJ1-2 | 15 | TRBV7-2 | . | TGTGCCAGCAGCTTCGGACAGGGGACTTACTATGGCTACACCTTC | CASSFGQGTYYGYTF
TRBD1 | TRBJ2-2 | 17 | TRBV25-1 | . | TGTGCCAGCAGTGCCTACCCGGGACAGGAAAACACCGGGGAGCTGTTTTTT | CASSAYPGQENTGELFF
TRBD1 | TRBJ2-1 | 14 | TRBV9 | . | TGTGCCAGCAGCCCTGGGACAGGAGACAATGAGCAGTTCTTC | CASSPGTGDNEQFF
TRBD1 | TRBJ2-1 | 15 | TRBV9 | once | TGTGCCAGCAGCGTAGAAGGGACAGGGGCCTCTGAGCAGTTCTTC | CASSVEGTGASEQFF
. | TRBJ1-1 | 14 | TRBV5-1 | . | TGCGCCAGCAGCTTAGACTCAACGAACACTGAAGCTTTCTTT | CASSLDSTNTEAFF
. | TRBJ1-3 | 15 | TRBV11-2 | . | TGTGCCAGCAGCCCCCCAGTCGTGTCTGGAAACACCATATATTTT | CASSPPVVSGNTIYF
TRBD2 | TRBJ2-2 | 18 | TRBV7-8 | . | TGTGCCAGCACCACCCTCGTGGGACTAGCGGGAGGAGGCGGGGAGCTGTTTTTT | CASTTLVGLAGGGGELFF
TRBD2 | TRBJ2-7 | 14 | TRBV11-2 | . | TGTGCCAGCAGCTTGGAGGGAGGGTCCTACGAGCAGTACTTC | CASSLEGGSYEQYF
TRBD1 | TRBJ2-5 | 14 | TRBV18 | . | TGTGCCAGCTCACGGGGGACAGTCGGAGAGACCCAGTACTTC | CASSRGTVGETQYF
. | TRBJ2-7 | 15 | TRBV11-2 | few | TGTGCCAGCAGCCCCAGCCCCGAGGCCTCCTACGAGCAGTACTTC | CASSPSPEASYEQYF
TRBD2 | TRBJ2-5 | 15 | TRBV27 | . | TGTGCCAGCAGTTCGATACTAGCGGCCCAAGAGACCCAGTACTTC | CASSSILAAQETQYF
TRBD1 | TRBJ1-2 | 12 | TRBV10-1 | . | TGCGCCAGCAGAGCCGACAGGGATGGCTACACCTTC | CASRADRDGYTF
. | TRBJ1-5 | 14 | TRBV7-2 | . | TGTGCCAGCAGCCCCGACAGTTGGAATCAGCCCCAGCATTTT | CASSPDSWNQPQHF
TRBD1 | TRBJ2-3 | 9 | TRBV5-8 | . | TGTGCCAGCAGCTCCAGGGGGAATTTT | CASSSRGNF
TRBD2 | TRBJ2-1 | 16 | TRBV5-6 | once | TGTGCCAGCAGCTTGGTGGGACTAGCGGAATACAATGAGCAGTTCTTC | CASSLVGLAEYNEQFF
. | TRBJ2-5 | 14 | TRBV10-1 | . | TGCGCCAGCAGTGAGTCCTTGTACCAAGAGACCCAGTACTTC | CASSESLYQETQYF